The 14 T cell receptor beta chains reported below all come from one sample, sequenced in a study of blood T cell repertoires in COVID-19. The protocol was immunoSEQ multiplex PCR, while the TCRdb copy is restricted to in-frame clones and leaves out a portion. There are under 55,000 clones in the sample; 79% occur only once, and around a quarter lies in the top ten. The source material was peripheral blood. The receptor set was obtained from a man in his 70s with acute or convalescent COVID-19.

This clone was found a few times. The chain combines TRBV9 with TRBJ2-3, with 8 bases fitting TRBD2. Germline-derived CDR1 and CDR2 are SGDLS and YYNGEE. The CDR3 extends over 12 amino acids. V shed 3 bases and J 14 bases; nucleotides not matched to a gene: 8. The CDR3 DNA follows: TGTGCCAGCAGCGCGACTAGCGCTCCTGCGTATTTT. This sequence encodes CASSATSAPAYF.

The chain employs TRBV5-1 and TRBJ2-2, with D possibly TRBD2 on 6 matching bases. Deletions cut 4 bases from V and 2 bases from J, with 18 bases between. Looked up from germline, CDR1 is SGHRS and CDR2 is YFSETQ. The CDR3 length is 17 residues. The CDR3 protein is CASSARSGTVNTGELFF. The CDR3 coding sequence is TGCGCCAGCAGCGCGAGGTCCGGGACTGTAAACACCGGGGAGCTGTTTTTT.

V gene TRBV7-2 combines with J gene TRBJ2-5, with D perhaps TRBD1 (7 bases). CDR1 and CDR2 from the germline V gene are SGHTA and FQGNSA. The CDR3 is 17 residues long. V shed 1 base and J shed 5 bases, with 20 bases lying between them. CDR3 bases: TGTGCCAGCAGCTTAGGAGGGCGGGGTACAGGGGTGGAGACCCAGTACTTC. Protein sequence: CASSLGGRGTGVETQYF.

The gene calls are TRBV12-5 and TRBJ2-7; 7 bases are a match to TRBD1. The J segment lost 2 bases and the V segment lost 6 bases, leaving 7 bases of the junction unmatched. The CDR3 contains 14 residues. CDR1 is LGHNT, CDR2 FRNRAP, per germline. CDR3 in amino acids: CASGPGTDPYEQYF. CDR3 sequence (DNA): TGTGCTAGTGGACCCGGGACAGATCCCTACGAGCAGTACTTC.

CDR3 nucleotide sequence: TGTGCCAGCAGCCCCGAACTACTAGCGGGGGGGCCCGGGGTGGAGACCGGGGAGCTGTTTTTT. Its translation: CASSPELLAGGPGVETGELFF. The chain links TRBV4-2 to TRBJ2-2; TRBD2 aligns across 13 bases. Germline CDR1 reads LGHNA; CDR2 reads YNFKEQ. V was pared by 4 bases and J by 5 bases, with 19 bases of the junction left unmatched. CDR3 length equals 21 residues.

The rearrangement joins TRBV7-9 to TRBJ2-7; TRBD2 agrees at 8 bases. V lost 5 bases and J lost 5; bases outside the gene matches: 8. Germline CDR1 and CDR2: SEHNR and FQNEAQ (reference sequence). This CDR3 is 14 amino acids long. CDR3 sequence: CASSQVIAGNEQYF. For the CDR3, the DNA is TGTGCCAGCAGCCAAGTAATAGCGGGGAACGAGCAGTACTTC.

This chain uses TRBV9 with TRBJ2-5; TRBD1 is a possible D gene (6 bases). Germline V gene sequence: CDR1 SGDLS, CDR2 YYNGEE. Trimming took off 4 bases at V and 1 base at J, with 14 bases between the two ends. The CDR3 spans 15 residues. The CDR3 DNA sequence: TGTGCCAGCAGCCCTAGTGGGGGCACCCAAGAGACCCAGTACTTC. It is translated as CASSPSGGTQETQYF.

This clone appeared once. The chain couples TRBV28 to TRBJ2-1; tentative D call: TRBD2 (5 bases). Germline CDR1 MDHEN, CDR2 SYDVKM. The CDR3 has 13 amino acids. V was trimmed by 5 bases and J by 9 bases, leaving 14 bases between them. The CDR3 loop is CASSTNLATEQFF. The CDR3 DNA reads TGTGCCAGCAGTACGAATCTAGCCACTGAGCAGTTCTTC.

CDR3 DNA sequence: TGCAGCGTTGACACTGATATGACAGATACGCAGTATTTT. Protein: CSVDTDMTDTQYF. The rearrangement joins TRBV29-1 to TRBJ2-3; no firm D call. This CDR3 has 13 residues. Germline CDR1 reads SQVTM; CDR2 reads ANQGSEA. V was pared by 3 bases and J by 3 bases, with 10 bases between.

The gene calls are TRBV6-5 and TRBJ1-6; D gene unclear. With 2 bases removed from V and 8 bases from J, the gap between germline ends came to 7 bases. Germline V gives CDR1 MNHEY, CDR2 SVGAGI. The CDR3 runs to 13 residues. The CDR3 sequence is CASSYQSDSPLHF. Here the CDR3 DNA reads TGTGCCAGCAGTTACCAGTCAGATTCACCCCTCCACTTT.

This clone is a singleton in its sample. The chain has TRBV4-2 and TRBJ2-1; TRBD2 aligns across 11 bases. The ends lost 1 base at V and 0 bases at J; junction bases unmatched: 5. This CDR3 is built from 18 residues. The V gene's germline CDR1 is LGHNA and CDR2 YNFKEQ. Written as DNA, the CDR3 is TGTGCCAGCAGCCAAGCCCTAGCGGGAGGAAACTCCTACAATGAGCAGTTCTTC. Translation gives CASSQALAGGNSYNEQFF.

This CDR3 is CASSLAGTGNQPQHF. The CDR3 region has the DNA TGTGCCAGCAGCTTGGCCGGGACAGGAAATCAGCCCCAGCATTTT. This rearrangement joins TRBV13 to TRBJ1-5; TRBD1 agrees at 8 bases. From germline, CDR1 is PRHDT and CDR2 FYEKMQ (reference sequence). The CDR3 extends over 15 amino acids. Unmatched junction bases numbered 5, after V lost 3 bases and J lost 4 bases.

Only a few counts were recorded for this clone. The rearrangement joins TRBV29-1 to TRBJ2-1; 10 bases map to TRBD2. The V segment lost 6 bases and the J segment 10 bases; nucleotides outside the gene matches: 12. Germline V gene sequence: CDR1 SQVTM, CDR2 ANQGSEA. The CDR3 covers 14 residues. The CDR3 nucleotides read TGCAGCGTCGCGGGGCTAGCGGGAGTGGGGGAGCAGTTCTTC. This codes for CSVAGLAGVGEQFF.

The rearrangement links TRBV28 to TRBJ1-4; the D gene is possibly TRBD1 (6 bases). Germline CDR1 is MDHEN and CDR2 is SYDVKM. V lost 5 bases, J lost 0 bases, and 7 bases lay in between. This CDR3 contains 14 residues. CDR3: CASSHRATNEKLFF. The CDR3 coding sequence is TGTGCCAGCAGTCACAGGGCAACTAATGAAAAACTGTTTTTT.